The TCR beta chain described here comes from a study of OX40 agonist ivuxolimab in advanced cancers. Concerning the study at large: Ivuxolimab, which targeted the costimulatory receptor OX40 (CD134), was an agonistic, fully human IgG2 monoclonal antibody. Intravenous ivuxolimab was administered to patients every 2 weeks at six dose levels: 0.01, 0.1, 0.3, 1.5, 3 and 10 mg/kg. Of the 50 to 55 patients in dose escalation, about 20 had hepatocellular carcinoma, about 15 had melanoma, 9 had renal cell carcinoma and 9 had head and neck cancer. In the dose-escalation cohort, 70% to 85% of patients were male, and the mean age was 60 years with a range of about 20 to 80. Prior anti-PD-1, anti-PD-L1 or anti-CTLA-4 therapy was permitted, and checkpoint inhibitors had been received by less than 45% of dose-escalation patients. Three dose-escalation patients achieved partial responses, one with hepatocellular carcinoma and two with cutaneous melanoma. The point of sequencing TCRbeta in the periphery was to test whether ivuxolimab changed TCR sequence diversity and drove clonal T-cell expansion. The monotherapy dose-escalation portion (N ≈ 52 patients) of the phase I ivuxolimab trial is reported in the paper.

Genomic DNA was isolated from the sorted cells so that the TCRbeta CDR3 region could be sequenced. The immunoSEQ Assay was used to sequence the TCRbeta CDR3 regions. This immuneACCESS table, as held by TCRdb, lists in-frame sequences with V and J called but not all clones. Of the missing ones, under half trace to an unresolved V gene in checked studies; the others have no known cause. Here the sample has 20,000 or so clones; 70% to 90% occur a single time. The biggest ten clones account for 34% of the sample. General findings and caveats noted by the study authors: After ivuxolimab, CD8+ T cells had more expanded clones than CD4+ T cells on average. Which antigens the clonally expanded peripheral T cells were specific for was not determined. In partial responders in the 0.1-3.0 mg/kg groups, normalized peripheral clonal expansion was found to be among the lowest, especially among CD8+ T cells. At doses from 0.1 to 3.0 mg/kg, clonal expansion was seen in both CD4+ and CD8+ blood T cells between baseline and week 6. Low levels of normalized T-cell clonal expansion were also seen in some patients who did not respond.

This clone was detected once. The clone's antigen remains unknown. Base qualities are missing; no much larger clone stands one base away. The trial excluded patients who had a history of autoimmune disease or were on systemic immunosuppression. In every dose cohort, peripheral blood was drawn for TCR sequencing at baseline, cycle 4 day 1, and cycle 7 day 1. The samples were drawn from a first-in-human, open-label, multicenter phase I dose-escalation trial of ivuxolimab. Adults with locally advanced or metastatic melanoma, renal cell, hepatocellular, or head and neck squamous cell carcinoma were enrolled in the trial. Before TCR sequencing, CD4+ and CD8+ T cells were separately sorted from peripheral blood. The CDR3 starts with the cysteine, ends with the phenylalanine, and has 14 residues. CDR3 DNA is the only sequence kept; it has 42 bases, read in frame from the first base. Deletion took 6 bases off V and 8 bases off J, with a span of 19 bases between the germline ends. The CDR1 and CDR2 encoded by the germline V gene (reference sequence) are MNHNY and SVGAGI.

Sample: CD4+ or CD8+ T cells sorted from blood, taken in a trial of the OX40 agonist ivuxolimab. The clonotype originates from an adult with an advanced solid tumor such as melanoma, head and neck, liver or kidney cancer. This chain joins TRBV6-6 to TRBJ1-2, with the D gene not clear enough to name. Here is the DNA: TGTGCCAGCAGCTCCTACGTAGGCACCTCAGGCTACACCTTC. This encodes CASSSYVGTSGYTF.